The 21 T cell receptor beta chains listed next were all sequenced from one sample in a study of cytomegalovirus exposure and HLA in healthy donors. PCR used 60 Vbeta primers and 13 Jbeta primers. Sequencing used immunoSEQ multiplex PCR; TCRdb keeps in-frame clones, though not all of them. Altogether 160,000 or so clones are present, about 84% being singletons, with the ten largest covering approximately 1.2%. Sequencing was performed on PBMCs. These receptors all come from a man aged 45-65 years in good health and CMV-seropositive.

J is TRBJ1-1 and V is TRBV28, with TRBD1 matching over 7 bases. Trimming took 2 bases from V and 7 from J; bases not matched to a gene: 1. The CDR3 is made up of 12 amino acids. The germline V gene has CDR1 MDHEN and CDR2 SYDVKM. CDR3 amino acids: CASSLRGLEAFF. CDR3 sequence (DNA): TGTGCCAGCAGTTTAAGGGGGCTTGAAGCTTTCTTT.

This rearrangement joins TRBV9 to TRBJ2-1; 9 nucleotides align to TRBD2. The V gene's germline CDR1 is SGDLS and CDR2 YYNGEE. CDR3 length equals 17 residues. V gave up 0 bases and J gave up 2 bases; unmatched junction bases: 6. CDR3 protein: CASSVGASGIPYNEQFF. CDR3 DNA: TGTGCCAGCAGCGTAGGCGCTAGCGGGATTCCCTACAATGAGCAGTTCTTC.

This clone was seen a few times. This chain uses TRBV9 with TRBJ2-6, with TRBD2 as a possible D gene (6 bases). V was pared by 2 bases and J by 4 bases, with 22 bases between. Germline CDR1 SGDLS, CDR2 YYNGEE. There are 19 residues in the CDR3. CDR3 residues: CASSVKSGTVLSGANVLTF. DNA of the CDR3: TGTGCCAGCAGCGTCAAATCCGGGACTGTGCTCTCCGGGGCCAACGTCCTGACTTTC.

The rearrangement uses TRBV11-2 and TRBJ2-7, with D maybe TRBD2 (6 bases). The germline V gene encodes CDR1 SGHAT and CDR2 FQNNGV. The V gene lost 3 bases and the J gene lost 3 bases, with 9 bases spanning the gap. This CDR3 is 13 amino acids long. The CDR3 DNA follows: TGTGCCAGCAGCTTGTCGGGAGTCTACGAGCAGTACTTC. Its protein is CASSLSGVYEQYF.

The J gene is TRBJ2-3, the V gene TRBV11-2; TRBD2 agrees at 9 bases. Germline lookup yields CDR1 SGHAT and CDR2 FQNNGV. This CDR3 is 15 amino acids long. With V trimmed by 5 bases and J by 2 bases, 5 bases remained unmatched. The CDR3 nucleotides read TGTGCCAGCAGCCCACCGGGACTAGCCACAGATACGCAGTATTTT. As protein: CASSPPGLATDTQYF.

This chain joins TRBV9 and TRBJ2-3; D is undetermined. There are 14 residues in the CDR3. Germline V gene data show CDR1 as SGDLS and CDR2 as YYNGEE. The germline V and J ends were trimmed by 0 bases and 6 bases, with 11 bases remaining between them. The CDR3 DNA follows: TGTGCCAGCAGCGTAGAAATAGTGCCGGATACGCAGTATTTT. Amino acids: CASSVEIVPDTQYF.

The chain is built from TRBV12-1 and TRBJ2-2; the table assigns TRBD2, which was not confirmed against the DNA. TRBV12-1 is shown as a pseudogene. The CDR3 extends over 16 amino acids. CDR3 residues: CASRFFLAGAIGELFF. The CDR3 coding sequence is TGTGCCAGCAGATTCTTTCTAGCGGGAGCTATCGGGGAGCTGTTTTTT.

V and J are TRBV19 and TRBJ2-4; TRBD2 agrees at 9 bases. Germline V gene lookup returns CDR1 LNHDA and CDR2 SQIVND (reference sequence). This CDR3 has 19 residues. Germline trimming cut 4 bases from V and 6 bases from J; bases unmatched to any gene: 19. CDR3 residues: CASSRGIRRLAEAVNIQYF. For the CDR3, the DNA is TGTGCCAGTAGTAGGGGAATCCGTAGACTAGCGGAGGCGGTAAACATTCAGTACTTC.

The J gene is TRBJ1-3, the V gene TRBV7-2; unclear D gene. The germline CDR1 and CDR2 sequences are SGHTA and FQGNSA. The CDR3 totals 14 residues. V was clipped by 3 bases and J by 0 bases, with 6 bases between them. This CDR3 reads CASSFTFSGNTIYF. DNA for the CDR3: TGTGCCAGCAGCTTCACTTTCTCTGGAAACACCATATATTTT.

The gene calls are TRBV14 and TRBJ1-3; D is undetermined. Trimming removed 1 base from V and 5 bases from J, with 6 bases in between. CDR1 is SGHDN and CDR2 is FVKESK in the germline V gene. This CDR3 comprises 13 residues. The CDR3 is CASSQGRRNTIYF. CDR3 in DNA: TGTGCCAGCAGCCAAGGTCGTCGAAACACCATATATTTT.

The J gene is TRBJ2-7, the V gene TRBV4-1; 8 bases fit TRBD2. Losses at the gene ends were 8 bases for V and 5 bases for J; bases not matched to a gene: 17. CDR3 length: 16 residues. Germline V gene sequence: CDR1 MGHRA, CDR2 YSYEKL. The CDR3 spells CASSRGLAGLSHEQYF. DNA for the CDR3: TGCGCCAGCTCACGGGGGCTAGCGGGTCTATCCCACGAGCAGTACTTC.

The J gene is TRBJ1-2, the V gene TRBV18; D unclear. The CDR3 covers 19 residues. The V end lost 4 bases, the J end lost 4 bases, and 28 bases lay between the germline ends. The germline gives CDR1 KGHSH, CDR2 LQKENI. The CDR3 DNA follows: TGTGCCAGCTCACTCCAGACCCCCTCTAACCTTGGACTCTTCTATGGCTACACCTTC. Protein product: CASSLQTPSNLGLFYGYTF.

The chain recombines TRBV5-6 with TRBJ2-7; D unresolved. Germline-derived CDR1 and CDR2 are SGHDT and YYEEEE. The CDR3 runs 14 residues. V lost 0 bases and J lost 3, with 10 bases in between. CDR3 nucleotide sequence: TGTGCCAGCAGCTTGGGACCGGGTATCTACGAGCAGTACTTC. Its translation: CASSLGPGIYEQYF.

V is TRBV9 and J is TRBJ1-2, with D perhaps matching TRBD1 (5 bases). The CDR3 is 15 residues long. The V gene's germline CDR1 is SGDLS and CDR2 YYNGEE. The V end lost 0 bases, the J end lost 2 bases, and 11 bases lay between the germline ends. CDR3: CASSVEGALNYGYTF. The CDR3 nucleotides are TGTGCCAGCAGCGTAGAAGGGGCCCTCAACTATGGCTACACCTTC.

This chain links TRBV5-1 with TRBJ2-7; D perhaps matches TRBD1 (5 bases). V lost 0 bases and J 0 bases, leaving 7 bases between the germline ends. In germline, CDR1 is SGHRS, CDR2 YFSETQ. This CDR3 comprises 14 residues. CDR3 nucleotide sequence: TGCGCCAGCAGCTTGGGGGGCAGCTCCTACGAGCAGTACTTC. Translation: CASSLGGSSYEQYF.

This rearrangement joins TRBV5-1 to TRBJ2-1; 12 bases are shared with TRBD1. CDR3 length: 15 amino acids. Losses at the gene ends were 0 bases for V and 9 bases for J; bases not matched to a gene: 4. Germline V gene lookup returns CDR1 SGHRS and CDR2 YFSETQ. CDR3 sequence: CASSLVPGQGAEQFF. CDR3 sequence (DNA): TGCGCCAGCAGCTTGGTTCCGGGACAGGGGGCTGAGCAGTTCTTC.

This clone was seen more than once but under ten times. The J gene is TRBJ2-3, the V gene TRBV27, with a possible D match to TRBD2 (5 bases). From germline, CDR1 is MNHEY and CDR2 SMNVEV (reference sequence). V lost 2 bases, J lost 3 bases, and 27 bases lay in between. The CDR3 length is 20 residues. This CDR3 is CASSLAGRPTPPALTDTQYF. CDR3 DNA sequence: TGTGCCAGCAGTTTAGCGGGTCGCCCGACGCCCCCGGCACTTACAGATACGCAGTATTTT.

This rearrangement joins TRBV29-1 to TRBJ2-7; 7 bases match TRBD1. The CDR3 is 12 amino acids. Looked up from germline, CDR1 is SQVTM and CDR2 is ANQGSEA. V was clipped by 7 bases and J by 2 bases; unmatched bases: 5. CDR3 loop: CSARDSPYEQYF. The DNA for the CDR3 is TGCAGCGCCCGGGACAGCCCCTACGAGCAGTACTTC.

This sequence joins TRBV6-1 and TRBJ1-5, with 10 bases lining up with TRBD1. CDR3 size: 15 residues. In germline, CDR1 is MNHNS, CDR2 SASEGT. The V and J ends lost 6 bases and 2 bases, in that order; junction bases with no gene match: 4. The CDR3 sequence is CASRLTGGGNQPQHF. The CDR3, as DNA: TGTGCCAGCAGATTGACAGGGGGCGGCAATCAGCCCCAGCATTTT.

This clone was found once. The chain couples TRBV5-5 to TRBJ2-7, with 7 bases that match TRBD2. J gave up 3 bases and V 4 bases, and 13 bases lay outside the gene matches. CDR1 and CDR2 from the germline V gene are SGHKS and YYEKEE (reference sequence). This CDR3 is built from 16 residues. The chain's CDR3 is CASSPTWEGLRYEQYF. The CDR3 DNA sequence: TGTGCCAGCAGCCCCACTTGGGAGGGACTTCGCTACGAGCAGTACTTC.

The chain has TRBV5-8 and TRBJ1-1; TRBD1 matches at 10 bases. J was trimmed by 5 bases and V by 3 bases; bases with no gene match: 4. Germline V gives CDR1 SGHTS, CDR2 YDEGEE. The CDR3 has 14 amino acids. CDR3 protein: CASSWGTGVTEAFF. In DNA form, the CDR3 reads TGTGCCAGCAGCTGGGGGACAGGGGTTACTGAAGCTTTCTTT.